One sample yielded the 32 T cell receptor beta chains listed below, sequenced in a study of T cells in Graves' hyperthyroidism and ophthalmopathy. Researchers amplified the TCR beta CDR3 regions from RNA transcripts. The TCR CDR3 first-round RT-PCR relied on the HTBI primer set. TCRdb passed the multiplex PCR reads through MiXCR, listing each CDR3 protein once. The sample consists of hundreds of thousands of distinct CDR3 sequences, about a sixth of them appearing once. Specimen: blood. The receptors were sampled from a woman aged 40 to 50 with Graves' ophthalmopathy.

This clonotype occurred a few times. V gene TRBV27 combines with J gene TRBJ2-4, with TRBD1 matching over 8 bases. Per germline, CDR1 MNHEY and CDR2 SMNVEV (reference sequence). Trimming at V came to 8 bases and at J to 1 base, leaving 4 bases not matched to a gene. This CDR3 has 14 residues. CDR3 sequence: CASSRTGAKNIQYF. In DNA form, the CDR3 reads TGTGCCAGCTCTAGGACAGGGGCCAAAAACATTCAGTACTTC.

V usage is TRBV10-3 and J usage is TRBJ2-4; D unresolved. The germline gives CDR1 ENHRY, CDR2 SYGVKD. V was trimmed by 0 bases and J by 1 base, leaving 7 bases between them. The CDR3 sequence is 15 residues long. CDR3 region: CAISESRVAKNIQYF. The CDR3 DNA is TGTGCCATCAGTGAGTCAAGGGTTGCCAAAAACATTCAGTACTTC.

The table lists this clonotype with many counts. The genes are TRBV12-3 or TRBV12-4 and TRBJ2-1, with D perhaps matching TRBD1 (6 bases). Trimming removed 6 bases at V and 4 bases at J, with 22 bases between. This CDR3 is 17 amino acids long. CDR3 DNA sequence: TGTGCCAGCAGCCGTGAGAGTATGGGACACCAATACAATGAGCAGTTCTTC. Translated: CASSRESMGHQYNEQFF.

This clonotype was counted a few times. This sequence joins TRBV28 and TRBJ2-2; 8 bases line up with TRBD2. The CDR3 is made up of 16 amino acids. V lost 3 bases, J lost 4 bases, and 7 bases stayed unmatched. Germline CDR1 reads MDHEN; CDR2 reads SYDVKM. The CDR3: CASSFPGGGGTGELFF. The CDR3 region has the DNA TGTGCCAGCAGTTTTCCGGGAGGGGGTGGCACCGGGGAGCTGTTTTTT.

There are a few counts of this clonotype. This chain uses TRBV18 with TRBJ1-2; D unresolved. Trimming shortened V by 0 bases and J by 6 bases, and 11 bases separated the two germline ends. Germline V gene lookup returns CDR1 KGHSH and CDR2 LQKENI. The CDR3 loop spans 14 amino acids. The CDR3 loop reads CASSPPSSEDGYTF. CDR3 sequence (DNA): TGTGCCAGCTCACCACCCTCTTCGGAGGATGGCTACACCTTC.

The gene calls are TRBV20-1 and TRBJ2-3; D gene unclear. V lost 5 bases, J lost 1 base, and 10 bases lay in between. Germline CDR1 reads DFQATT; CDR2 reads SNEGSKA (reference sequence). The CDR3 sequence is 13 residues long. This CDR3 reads CSADEWGTDTQYF. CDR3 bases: TGCAGTGCTGATGAGTGGGGCACAGATACGCAGTATTTT.

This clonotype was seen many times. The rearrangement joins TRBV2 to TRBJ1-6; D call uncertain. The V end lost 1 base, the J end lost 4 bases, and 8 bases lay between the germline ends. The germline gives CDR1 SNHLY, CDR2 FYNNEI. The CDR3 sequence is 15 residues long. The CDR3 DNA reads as TGTGCCAGCAGTGAAGGAGTTTCTTATAATTCACCCCTCCACTTT. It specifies CASSEGVSYNSPLHF.

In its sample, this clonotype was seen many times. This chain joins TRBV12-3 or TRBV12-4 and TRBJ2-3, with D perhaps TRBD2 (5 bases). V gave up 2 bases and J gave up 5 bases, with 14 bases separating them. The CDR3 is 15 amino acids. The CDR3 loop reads CASSLSSGARDTQYF. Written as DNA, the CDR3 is TGTGCCAGCAGTTTATCCAGCGGTGCTAGAGATACGCAGTATTTT.

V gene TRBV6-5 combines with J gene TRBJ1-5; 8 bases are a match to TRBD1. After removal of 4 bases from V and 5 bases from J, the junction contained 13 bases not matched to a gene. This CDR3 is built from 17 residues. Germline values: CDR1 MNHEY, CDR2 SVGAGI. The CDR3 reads CASSSLAGTGVDQPQHF. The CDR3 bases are TGTGCCAGCAGTTCATTAGCCGGGACAGGCGTCGATCAGCCCCAGCATTTT.

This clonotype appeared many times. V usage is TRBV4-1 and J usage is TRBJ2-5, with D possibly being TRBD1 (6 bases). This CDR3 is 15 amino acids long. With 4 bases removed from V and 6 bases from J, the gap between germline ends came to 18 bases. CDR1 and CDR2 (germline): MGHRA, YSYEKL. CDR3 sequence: CASSRAGELVQTQYF. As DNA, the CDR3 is TGCGCCAGCAGCCGGGCAGGGGAGTTGGTCCAGACCCAGTACTTC.

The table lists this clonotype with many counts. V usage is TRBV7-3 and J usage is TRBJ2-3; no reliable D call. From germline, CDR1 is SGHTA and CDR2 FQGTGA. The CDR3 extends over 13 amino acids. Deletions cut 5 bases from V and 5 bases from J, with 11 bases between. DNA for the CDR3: TGTGCCAGCAGCATGACCGACGGAGATACGCAGTATTTT. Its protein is CASSMTDGDTQYF.

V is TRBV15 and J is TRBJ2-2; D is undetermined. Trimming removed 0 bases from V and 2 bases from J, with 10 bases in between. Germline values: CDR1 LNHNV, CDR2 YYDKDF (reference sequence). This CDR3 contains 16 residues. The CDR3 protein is CATSRDSKINTGELFF. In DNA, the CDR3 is TGTGCCACCAGCAGAGATTCGAAGATTAACACCGGGGAGCTGTTTTTT.

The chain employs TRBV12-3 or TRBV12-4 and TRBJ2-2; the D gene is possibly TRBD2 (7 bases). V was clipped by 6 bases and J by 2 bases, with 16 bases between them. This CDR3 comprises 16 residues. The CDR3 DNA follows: TGTGCCAGCAGAGCTGCTAGGGGGGGAAACACCGGGGAGCTGTTTTTT. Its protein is CASRAARGGNTGELFF.

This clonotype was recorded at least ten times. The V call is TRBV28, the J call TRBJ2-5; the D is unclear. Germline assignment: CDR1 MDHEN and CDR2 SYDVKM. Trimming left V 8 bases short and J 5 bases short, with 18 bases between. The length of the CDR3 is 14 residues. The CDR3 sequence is CASRPRVVSETQYF. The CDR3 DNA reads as TGTGCCAGCCGGCCAAGGGTAGTTTCTGAGACCCAGTACTTC.

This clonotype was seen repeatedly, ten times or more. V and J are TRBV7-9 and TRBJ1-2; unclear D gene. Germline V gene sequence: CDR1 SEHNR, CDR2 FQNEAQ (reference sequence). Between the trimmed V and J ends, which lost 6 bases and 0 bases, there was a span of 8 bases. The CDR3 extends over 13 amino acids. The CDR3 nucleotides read TGTGCCAGCAGAGTACCCTCTAACTATGGCTACACCTTC. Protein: CASRVPSNYGYTF. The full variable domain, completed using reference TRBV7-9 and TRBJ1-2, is DTGVSQNPRHKITKRGQNVTFRCDPISEHNRLYWYRQTLGQGPEFLTYFQNEAQLEKSRLLSDRFSAERPKGSFSTLEIQRTEQGDSAMYLCASRVPSNYGYTFGSGTRLTVV.

CDR3 residues: CASSQESRVTGELFF. The CDR3 DNA sequence: TGCGCCAGCAGCCAAGAGTCCAGGGTCACCGGGGAGCTGTTTTTT. The rearrangement uses TRBV4-1 and TRBJ2-2, with a weak D call TRBD1 (5 bases). The CDR3 covers 15 residues. V dropped 0 bases and J dropped 4 bases, with 9 bases sitting between them. Looked up from germline, CDR1 is MGHRA and CDR2 is YSYEKL.

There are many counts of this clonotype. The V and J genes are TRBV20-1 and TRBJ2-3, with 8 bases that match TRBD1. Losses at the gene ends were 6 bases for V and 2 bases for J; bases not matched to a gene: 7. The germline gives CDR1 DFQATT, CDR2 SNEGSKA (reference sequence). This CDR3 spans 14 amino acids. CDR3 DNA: TGCAGTGCCCTTGACAGGGGATACACAGATACGCAGTATTTT. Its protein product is CSALDRGYTDTQYF.

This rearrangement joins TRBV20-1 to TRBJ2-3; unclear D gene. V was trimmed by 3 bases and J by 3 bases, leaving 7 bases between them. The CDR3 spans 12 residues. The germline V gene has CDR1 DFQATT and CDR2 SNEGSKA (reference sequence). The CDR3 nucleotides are TGCAGTGCTAGCATGGCAACAGATACGCAGTATTTT. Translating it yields CSASMATDTQYF.

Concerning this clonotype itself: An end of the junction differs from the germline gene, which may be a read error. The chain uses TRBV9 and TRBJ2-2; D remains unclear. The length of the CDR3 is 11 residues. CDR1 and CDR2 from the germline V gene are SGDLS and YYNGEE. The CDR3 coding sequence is TGCGCCAGTAAGGACACCGGGGAGCTGTTTTTT. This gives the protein CASKDTGELFF.

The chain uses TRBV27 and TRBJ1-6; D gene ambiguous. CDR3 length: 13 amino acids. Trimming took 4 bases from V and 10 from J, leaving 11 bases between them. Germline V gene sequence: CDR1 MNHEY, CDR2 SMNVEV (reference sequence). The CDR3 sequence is CASSWAPESPLHF. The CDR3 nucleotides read TGTGCCAGCAGTTGGGCCCCTGAGTCACCCCTCCACTTT.

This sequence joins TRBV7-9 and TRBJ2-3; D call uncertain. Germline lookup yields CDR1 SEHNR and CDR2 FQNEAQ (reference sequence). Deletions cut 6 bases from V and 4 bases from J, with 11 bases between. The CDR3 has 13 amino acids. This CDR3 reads CASRPPVSDTQYF. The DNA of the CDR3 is TGTGCCAGCAGACCTCCGGTCTCAGATACGCAGTATTTT.

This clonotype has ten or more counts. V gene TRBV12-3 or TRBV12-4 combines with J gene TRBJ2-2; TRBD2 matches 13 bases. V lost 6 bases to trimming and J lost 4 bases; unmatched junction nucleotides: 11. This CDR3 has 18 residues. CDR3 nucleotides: TGTGCCAGCAGCCCGGGACTAGCGGGGTACACGGGCACCGGGGAGCTGTTTTTT. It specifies CASSPGLAGYTGTGELFF.

The CDR3 region has the DNA TGTGCCAGCTCACCAGTACCGAACACTGAAGCTTTCTTT. This sequence encodes CASSPVPNTEAFF. The rearrangement links TRBV18 to TRBJ1-1; no clear D gene. Germline values: CDR1 KGHSH, CDR2 LQKENI. V was cut by 2 bases and J by 1 base, with 5 bases left in between. The CDR3 has 13 residues.

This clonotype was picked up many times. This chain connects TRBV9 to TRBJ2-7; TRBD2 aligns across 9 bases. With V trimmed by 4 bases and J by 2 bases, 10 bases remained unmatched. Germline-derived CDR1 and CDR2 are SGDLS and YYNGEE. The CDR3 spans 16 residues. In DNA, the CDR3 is TGTGCCAGCAGCCCCACCGCTAGCGGGGTCCCCTACGAGCAGTACTTC. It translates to CASSPTASGVPYEQYF.

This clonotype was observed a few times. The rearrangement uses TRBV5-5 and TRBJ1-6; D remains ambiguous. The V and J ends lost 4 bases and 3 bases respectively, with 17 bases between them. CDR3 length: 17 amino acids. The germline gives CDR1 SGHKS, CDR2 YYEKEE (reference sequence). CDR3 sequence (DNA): TGTGCCAGCAGCCCCGCAGAGCAGGTGGACTATAATTCACCCCTCCACTTT. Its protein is CASSPAEQVDYNSPLHF.

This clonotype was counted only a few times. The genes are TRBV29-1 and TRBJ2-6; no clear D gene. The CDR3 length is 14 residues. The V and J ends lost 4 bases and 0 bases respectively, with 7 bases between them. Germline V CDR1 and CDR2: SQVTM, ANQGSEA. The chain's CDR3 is CSVVPLSGANVLTF. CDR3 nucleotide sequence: TGCAGCGTTGTACCCCTCTCTGGGGCCAACGTCCTGACTTTC. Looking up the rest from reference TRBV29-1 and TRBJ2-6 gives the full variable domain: SAVISQKPSRDICQRGTSLTIQCQVDSQVTMMFWYRQQPGQSLTLIATANQGSEATYESGFVIDKFPISRPNLTFSTLTVSNMSPEDSSIYLCSVVPLSGANVLTFGAGSRLTVL.

Here the CDR3 DNA reads TGTGCCAGCAGCCTCGACGGGGGGGCCTACGAGCAGTACTTC. Its translation is CASSLDGGAYEQYF. The chain uses TRBV6-1 and TRBJ2-7; TRBD2 aligns across 8 bases. This CDR3 has 14 amino acids. Unmatched junction bases numbered 6, after V lost 6 bases and J lost 2 bases. Germline loops: CDR1 MNHNS, CDR2 SASEGT.

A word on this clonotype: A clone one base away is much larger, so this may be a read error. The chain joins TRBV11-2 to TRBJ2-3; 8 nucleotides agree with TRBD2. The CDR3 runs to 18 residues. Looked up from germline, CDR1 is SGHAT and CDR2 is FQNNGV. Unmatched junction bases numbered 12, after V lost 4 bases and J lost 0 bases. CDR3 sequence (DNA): TGTGCCAGCAGCTCCCGAGCGATAGCGGGGAGTAGCACAGATACGCAGTATTTT. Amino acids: CASSSRAIAGSSTDTQYF.

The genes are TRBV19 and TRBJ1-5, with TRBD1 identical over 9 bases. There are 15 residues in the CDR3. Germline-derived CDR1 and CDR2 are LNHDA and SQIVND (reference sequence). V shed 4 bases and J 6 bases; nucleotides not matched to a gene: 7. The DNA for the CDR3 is TGTGCCAGTAGTAGGGGGACAGGGTCGACTCAGCCCCAGCATTTT. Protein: CASSRGTGSTQPQHF.

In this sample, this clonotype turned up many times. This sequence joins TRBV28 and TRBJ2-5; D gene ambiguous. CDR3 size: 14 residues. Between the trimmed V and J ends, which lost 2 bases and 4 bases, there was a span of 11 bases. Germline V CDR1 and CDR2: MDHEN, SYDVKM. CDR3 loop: CASSLAATRETQYF. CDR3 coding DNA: TGTGCCAGCAGTTTAGCGGCTACCAGAGAGACCCAGTACTTC.

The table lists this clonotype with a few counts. The CDR3 is CASSLGTSGRLSAKNIQYF. For the CDR3, the DNA is TGTGCCAGCAGCCTCGGGACTAGCGGGAGATTGTCGGCCAAAAACATTCAGTACTTC. The chain uses TRBV3-1 and TRBJ2-4, with TRBD2 matching over 14 bases. This CDR3 comprises 19 residues. CDR1 is LGHDT, CDR2 YNNKEL, per germline (reference sequence). V gave up 4 bases and J gave up 1 base; unmatched junction bases: 9.

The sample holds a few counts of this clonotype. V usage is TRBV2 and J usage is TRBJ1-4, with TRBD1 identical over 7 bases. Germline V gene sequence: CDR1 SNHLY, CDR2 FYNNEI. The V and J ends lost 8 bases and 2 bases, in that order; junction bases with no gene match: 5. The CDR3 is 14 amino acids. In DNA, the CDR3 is TGTGCCAGCGGCAGGGGGACCACTAATGAAAAACTGTTTTTT. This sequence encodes CASGRGTTNEKLFF.